These 8 T cell receptor beta chains were sequenced from one sample in a study of technical replicates of blood from several donors. Sequencing was performed with immunoSEQ multiplex PCR; in TCRdb, only in-frame clones are kept and a portion is missing. The top ten hold around 0.37% of the sample, which has some 80,000 clones, 94% seen once. The sample was T cells isolated from PBMCs. The source of these receptors is a human donor in good health.

The chain recombines TRBV2 with TRBJ1-1, with 7 bases aligning to TRBD1. The V and J ends lost 9 bases and 4 bases, in that order; junction bases with no gene match: 5. There are 12 residues in the CDR3. CDR1 and CDR2 from the germline V gene are SNHLY and FYNNEI. As DNA, the CDR3 is TGTGCCAGTAGACAGGGTCTCACTGAAGCTTTCTTT. Its protein product is CASRQGLTEAFF.

This rearrangement joins TRBV30 to TRBJ2-7, with TRBD1 identical over 10 bases. Germline CDR1 is GTSNPN and CDR2 is SVGIG (reference sequence). V gave up 7 bases and J gave up 1 base; unmatched junction bases: 10. The CDR3 covers 15 residues. CDR3 region: CASTGQGTSSYEQYF. The CDR3 bases are TGTGCCTCCACGGGACAGGGGACTAGTTCCTACGAGCAGTACTTC.

The V call is TRBV7-8, the J call TRBJ2-3, with a tentative D call TRBD2 (6 bases). V lost 4 bases and J lost 5, with 13 bases in between. The CDR3 contains 14 residues. Per germline, CDR1 SGHVS and CDR2 FQNEAQ. The CDR3 region is CASSSFSGGDTQYF. The CDR3 DNA sequence: TGTGCCAGCAGCTCCTTTAGCGGAGGAGATACGCAGTATTTT.

The chain carries TRBV27 and TRBJ1-2; D not certain. This CDR3 comprises 18 residues. Deletions cut 5 bases from V and 0 bases from J, with 22 bases between. Germline CDR1 and CDR2: MNHEY and SMNVEV (reference sequence). Here the CDR3 DNA reads TGTGCCAGCAGTCTCAGACAACTTACAGAGACCTCTAACTATGGCTACACCTTC. The encoded protein is CASSLRQLTETSNYGYTF.

The CDR3 protein is CASSPGDTQYF. The DNA for the CDR3 is TGTGCCAGCAGCCCGGGGGATACGCAGTATTTT. The chain is built from TRBV5-4 and TRBJ2-3; perhaps TRBD2 as D (5 bases). The CDR3 is made up of 11 amino acids. V lost 4 bases and J lost 6, with 6 bases in between. Looked up from germline, CDR1 is SGHNT and CDR2 is YYREEE (reference sequence).

This sequence joins TRBV28 and TRBJ2-7; 11 bases agree with TRBD2. Germline CDR1 reads MDHEN; CDR2 reads SYDVKM. The CDR3 sequence is 15 residues long. The J segment lost 2 bases and the V segment lost 6 bases, leaving 6 bases of the junction unmatched. CDR3 residues: CASRYLLAGAYEQYF. The DNA of the CDR3 is TGTGCCAGCAGGTACTTACTAGCGGGAGCCTACGAGCAGTACTTC.

V and J are TRBV19 and TRBJ1-2, with 7 bases aligning to TRBD1. Germline trimming cut 6 bases from V and 0 bases from J; bases unmatched to any gene: 10. The CDR3 extends over 16 amino acids. The germline gives CDR1 LNHDA, CDR2 SQIVND (reference sequence). The CDR3 sequence: CASRQTPGQANYGYTF. Here the CDR3 DNA reads TGTGCCAGTAGGCAGACCCCAGGACAGGCTAACTATGGCTACACCTTC. The variable domain in full, completed from reference TRBV19 and TRBJ1-2, reads DGGITQSPKYLFRKEGQNVTLSCEQNLNHDAMYWYRQDPGQGLRLIYYSQIVNDFQKGDIAEGYSVSREKKESFPLTVTSAQKNPTAFYLCASRQTPGQANYGYTFGSGTRLTVV.

This chain links TRBV12-5 with TRBJ1-5; D is possibly TRBD1 (6 bases). CDR3 length: 15 residues. Germline assignment: CDR1 LGHNT and CDR2 FRNRAP. With 6 bases removed from V and 5 bases from J, the gap between germline ends came to 17 bases. The CDR3 DNA sequence: TGTGCTAGTGGGTCACAGGGCTTTAGGTATCAGCCCCAGCATTTT. It is translated as CASGSQGFRYQPQHF.